This T cell receptor (beta chain) was obtained from a study of blood T cell repertoires in COVID-19. The V segment lost 6 bases and the J segment 1 base; nucleotides outside the gene matches: 2. Germline V gives CDR1 SGHTA, CDR2 FQGNSA. The CDR3 extends over 14 amino acids. Methods used by the authors: It was from reference gene primer amplification that nucleated cell counts were estimated. Using immunoSEQ multiplex PCR, the repertoire was profiled, and TCRdb retains in-frame clones only, with some absent. Clone size and the V and J calls come from that table; the DNA yielded D and trimming. The sample holds 250,000 or so clones, about 89% seen once.

This chain links TRBV7-2 with TRBJ2-2, with 7 bases lining up with TRBD1. The sequencing sample was made of peripheral blood. The TCR originated in a woman aged 35 to 49 who had recovered from COVID-19. The CDR3 DNA reads as TGTGCCAGCAGGTACAGGGGGAACACCGGGGAGCTGTTTTTT. Protein product: CASRYRGNTGELFF.